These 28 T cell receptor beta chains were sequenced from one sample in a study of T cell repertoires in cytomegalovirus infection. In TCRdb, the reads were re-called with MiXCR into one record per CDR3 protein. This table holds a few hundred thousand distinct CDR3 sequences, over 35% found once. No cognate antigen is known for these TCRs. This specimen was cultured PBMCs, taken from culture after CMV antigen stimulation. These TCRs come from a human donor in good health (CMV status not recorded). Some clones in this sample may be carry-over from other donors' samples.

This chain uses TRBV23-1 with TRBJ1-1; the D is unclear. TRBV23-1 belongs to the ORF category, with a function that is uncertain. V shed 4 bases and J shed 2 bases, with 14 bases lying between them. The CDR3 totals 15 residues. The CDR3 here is CASSPRREENTEAFF. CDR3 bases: TGCGCCAGCAGTCCACGGAGAGAGGAAAACACTGAAGCTTTCTTT.

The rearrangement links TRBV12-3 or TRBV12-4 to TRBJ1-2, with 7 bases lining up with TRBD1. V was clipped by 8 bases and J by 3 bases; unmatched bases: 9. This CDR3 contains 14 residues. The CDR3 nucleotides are TGTGCCAGCTCTTCGACCGGGACAGACTATGGCTACACCTTC. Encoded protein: CASSSTGTDYGYTF.

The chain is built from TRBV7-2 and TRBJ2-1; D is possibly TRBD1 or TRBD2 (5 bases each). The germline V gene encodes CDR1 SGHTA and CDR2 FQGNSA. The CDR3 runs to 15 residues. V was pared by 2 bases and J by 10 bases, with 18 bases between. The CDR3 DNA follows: TGTGCCAGCAGCTTAAACTCCCGTCAGGGACCCGAGCAGTTCTTC. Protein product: CASSLNSRQGPEQFF.

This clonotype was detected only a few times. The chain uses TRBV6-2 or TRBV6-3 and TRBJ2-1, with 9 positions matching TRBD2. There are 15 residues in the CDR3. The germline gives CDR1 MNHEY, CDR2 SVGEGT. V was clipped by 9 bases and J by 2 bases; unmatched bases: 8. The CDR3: CARQSKRGAYNEQFF. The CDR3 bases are TGTGCCAGACAATCGAAGCGGGGGGCCTACAATGAGCAGTTCTTC.

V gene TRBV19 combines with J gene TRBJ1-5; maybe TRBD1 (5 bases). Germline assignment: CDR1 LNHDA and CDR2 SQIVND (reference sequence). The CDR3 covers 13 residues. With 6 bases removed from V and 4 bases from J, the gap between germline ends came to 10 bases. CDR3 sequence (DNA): TGTGCCAGTAGGATGACAGCAAATCAGCCCCAGCATTTT. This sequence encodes CASRMTANQPQHF.

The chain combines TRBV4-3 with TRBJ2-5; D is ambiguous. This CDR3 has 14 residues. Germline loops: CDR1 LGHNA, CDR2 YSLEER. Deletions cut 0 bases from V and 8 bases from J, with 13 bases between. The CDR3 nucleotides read TGCGCCAGCAGCCAAGATAGGATGATGCAAACCCAGTACTTC. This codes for CASSQDRMMQTQYF.

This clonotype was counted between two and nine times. The CDR3 sequence is CASSLAPQGGAYNEQFF. DNA for the CDR3: TGTGCCAGCAGCTTAGCGCCTCAGGGCGGGGCCTACAATGAGCAGTTCTTC. This chain uses TRBV7-2 with TRBJ2-1, with TRBD2 as a possible D gene (6 bases). Trimming left V 0 bases short and J 2 bases short, with 14 bases between. The CDR3 extends over 17 amino acids. Germline V gene sequence: CDR1 SGHTA, CDR2 FQGNSA.

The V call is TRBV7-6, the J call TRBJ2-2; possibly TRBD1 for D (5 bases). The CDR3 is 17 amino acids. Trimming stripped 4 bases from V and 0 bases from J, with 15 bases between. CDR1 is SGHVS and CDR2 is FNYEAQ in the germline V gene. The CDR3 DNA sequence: TGTGCCAGCAGCTGGAAAAGACAGTTTTCGAACACCGGGGAGCTGTTTTTT. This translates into CASSWKRQFSNTGELFF.

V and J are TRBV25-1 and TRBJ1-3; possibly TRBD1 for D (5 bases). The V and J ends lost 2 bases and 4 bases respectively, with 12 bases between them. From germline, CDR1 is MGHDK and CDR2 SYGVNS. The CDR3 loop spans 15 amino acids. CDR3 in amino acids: CASSEAGVRGNTIYF. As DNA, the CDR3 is TGTGCCAGCAGTGAAGCGGGGGTAAGAGGAAACACCATATATTTT.

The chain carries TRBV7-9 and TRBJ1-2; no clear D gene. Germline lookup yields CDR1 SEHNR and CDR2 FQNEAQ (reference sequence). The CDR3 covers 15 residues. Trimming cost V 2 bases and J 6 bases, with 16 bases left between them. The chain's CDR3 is CASSLNQVIPDGYTF. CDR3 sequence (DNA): TGTGCCAGCAGCTTAAATCAGGTGATCCCCGATGGCTACACCTTC. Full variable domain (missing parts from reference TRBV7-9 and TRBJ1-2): DTGVSQNPRHKITKRGQNVTFRCDPISEHNRLYWYRQTLGQGPEFLTYFQNEAQLEKSRLLSDRFSAERPKGSFSTLEIQRTEQGDSAMYLCASSLNQVIPDGYTFGSGTRLTVV.

CDR3 sequence: CASSLMGVAGELFF. The DNA of the CDR3 is TGTGCCAGCAGCTTAATGGGAGTAGCCGGGGAGCTGTTTTTT. This sequence joins TRBV7-2 and TRBJ2-2; maybe TRBD2 (5 bases). Trimming stripped 2 bases from V and 6 bases from J, with 10 bases between. The length of the CDR3 is 14 residues. Germline values: CDR1 SGHTA, CDR2 FQGNSA.

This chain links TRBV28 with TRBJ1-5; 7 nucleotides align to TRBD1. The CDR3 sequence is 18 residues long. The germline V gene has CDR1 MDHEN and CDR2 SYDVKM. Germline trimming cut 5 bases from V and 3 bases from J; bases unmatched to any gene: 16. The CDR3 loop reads CASSSPRQGVPSNQPQHF. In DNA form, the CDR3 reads TGTGCCAGCAGTAGTCCGCGGCAGGGGGTACCCTCCAATCAGCCCCAGCATTTT. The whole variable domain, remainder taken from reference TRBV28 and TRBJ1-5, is DVKVTQSSRYLVKRTGEKVFLECVQDMDHENMFWYRQDPGLGLRLIYFSYDVKMKEKGDIPEGYSVSREKKERFSLILESASTNQTSMYLCASSSPRQGVPSNQPQHFGDGTRLSIL.

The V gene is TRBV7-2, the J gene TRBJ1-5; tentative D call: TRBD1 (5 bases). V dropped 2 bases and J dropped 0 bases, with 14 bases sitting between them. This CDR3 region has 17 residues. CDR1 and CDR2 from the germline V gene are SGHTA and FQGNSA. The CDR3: CASSLTNRGYSNQPQHF. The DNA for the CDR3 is TGTGCCAGCAGCTTAACAAATCGGGGGTATAGCAATCAGCCCCAGCATTTT. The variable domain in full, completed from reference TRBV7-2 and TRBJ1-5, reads GAGVSQSPSNKVTEKGKDVELRCDPISGHTALYWYRQSLGQGLEFLIYFQGNSAPDKSGLPSDRFSAERTGGSVSTLTIQRTQQEDSAVYLCASSLTNRGYSNQPQHFGDGTRLSIL.

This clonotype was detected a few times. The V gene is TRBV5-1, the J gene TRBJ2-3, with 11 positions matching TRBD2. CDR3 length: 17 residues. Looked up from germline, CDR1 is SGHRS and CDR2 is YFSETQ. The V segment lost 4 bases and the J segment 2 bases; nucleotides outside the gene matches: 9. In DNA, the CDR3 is TGCGCCAGCAGCCATCCACTAGCGGGAGCCACCACAGATACGCAGTATTTT. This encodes CASSHPLAGATTDTQYF.

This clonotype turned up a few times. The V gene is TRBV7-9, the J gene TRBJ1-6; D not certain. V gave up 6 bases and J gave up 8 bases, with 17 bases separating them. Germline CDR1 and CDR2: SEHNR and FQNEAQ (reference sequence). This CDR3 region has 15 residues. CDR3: CASRPPDDLDSPLHF. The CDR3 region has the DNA TGTGCCAGCAGGCCCCCCGATGACCTAGATTCACCCCTCCACTTT.

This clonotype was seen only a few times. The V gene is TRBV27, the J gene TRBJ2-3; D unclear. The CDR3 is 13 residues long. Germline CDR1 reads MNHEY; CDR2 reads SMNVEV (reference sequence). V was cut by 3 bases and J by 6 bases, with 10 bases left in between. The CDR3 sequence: CASSFSAWDTQYF. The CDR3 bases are TGTGCCAGCAGTTTTTCGGCCTGGGATACGCAGTATTTT.

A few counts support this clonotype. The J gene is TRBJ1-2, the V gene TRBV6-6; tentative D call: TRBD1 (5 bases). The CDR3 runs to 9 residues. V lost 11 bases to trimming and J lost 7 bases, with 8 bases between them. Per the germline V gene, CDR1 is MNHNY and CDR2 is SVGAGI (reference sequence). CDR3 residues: CARGRGYTF. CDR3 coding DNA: TGTGCCCGGGGCCGTGGCTACACCTTC.

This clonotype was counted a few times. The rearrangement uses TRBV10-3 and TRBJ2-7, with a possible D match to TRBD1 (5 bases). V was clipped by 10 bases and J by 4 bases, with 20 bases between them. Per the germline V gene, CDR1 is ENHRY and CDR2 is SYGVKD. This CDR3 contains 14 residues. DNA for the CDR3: TGTGCCACCATTTCCACAGGCCTACGATACGAGCAGTACTTC. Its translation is CATISTGLRYEQYF.

The CDR3 here is CASSQEDSSPQYF. CDR3 nucleotide sequence: TGCGCCAGCAGCCAAGAAGACTCCTCCCCGCAGTATTTT. The V and J genes are TRBV4-1 and TRBJ2-3; no firm D call. V was clipped by 0 bases and J by 10 bases, with 11 bases between them. The CDR3 is 13 amino acids. Per germline, CDR1 MGHRA and CDR2 YSYEKL.

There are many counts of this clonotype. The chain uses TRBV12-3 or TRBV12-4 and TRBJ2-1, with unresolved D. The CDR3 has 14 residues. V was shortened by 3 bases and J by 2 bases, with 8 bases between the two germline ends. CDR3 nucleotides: TGTGCCAGCAGTTTGGGTTCAGCCTACAATGAGCAGTTCTTC. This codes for CASSLGSAYNEQFF.

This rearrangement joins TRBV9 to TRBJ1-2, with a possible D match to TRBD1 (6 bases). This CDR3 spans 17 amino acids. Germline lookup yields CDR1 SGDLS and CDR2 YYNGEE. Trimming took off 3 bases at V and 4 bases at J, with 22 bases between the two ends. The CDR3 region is CASSGKQGSGPGYGYTF. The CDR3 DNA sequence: TGTGCCAGCAGCGGAAAACAGGGTTCCGGGCCCGGCTATGGCTACACCTTC.

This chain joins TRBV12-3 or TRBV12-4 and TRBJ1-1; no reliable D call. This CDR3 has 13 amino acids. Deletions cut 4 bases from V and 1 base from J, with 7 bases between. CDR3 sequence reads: CASSYNRNTEAFF. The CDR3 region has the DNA TGTGCCAGCAGTTATAACAGGAACACTGAAGCTTTCTTT.

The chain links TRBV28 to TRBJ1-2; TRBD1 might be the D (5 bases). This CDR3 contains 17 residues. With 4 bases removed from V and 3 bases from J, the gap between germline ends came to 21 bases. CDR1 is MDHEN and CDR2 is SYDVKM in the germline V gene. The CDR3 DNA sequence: TGTGCCAGCAGTTCCCCCGGGACTCCCGGGGAGTACTATGGCTACACCTTC. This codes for CASSSPGTPGEYYGYTF.

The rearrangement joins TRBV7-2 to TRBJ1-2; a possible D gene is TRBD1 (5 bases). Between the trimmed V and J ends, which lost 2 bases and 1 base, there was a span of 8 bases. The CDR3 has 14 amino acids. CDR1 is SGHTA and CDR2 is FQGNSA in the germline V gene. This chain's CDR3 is CASSLRDFNYGYTF. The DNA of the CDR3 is TGTGCCAGCAGCTTACGGGACTTTAACTATGGCTACACCTTC.

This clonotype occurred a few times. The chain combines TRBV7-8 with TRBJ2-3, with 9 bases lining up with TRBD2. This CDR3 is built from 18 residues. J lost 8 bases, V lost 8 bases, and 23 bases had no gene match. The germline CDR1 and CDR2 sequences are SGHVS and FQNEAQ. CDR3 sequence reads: CASGQLRGLSGGYFTQYF. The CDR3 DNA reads TGTGCCAGCGGACAACTGCGGGGGTTGAGCGGGGGGTATTTTACGCAGTATTTT. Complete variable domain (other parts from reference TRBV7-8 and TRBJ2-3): GAGVSQSPRYKVAKRGQDVALRCDPISGHVSLFWYQQALGQGPEFLTYFQNEAQLDKSGLPSDRFFAERPEGSVSTLKIQRTQQEDSAVYLCASGQLRGLSGGYFTQYFGPGTRLTVL.

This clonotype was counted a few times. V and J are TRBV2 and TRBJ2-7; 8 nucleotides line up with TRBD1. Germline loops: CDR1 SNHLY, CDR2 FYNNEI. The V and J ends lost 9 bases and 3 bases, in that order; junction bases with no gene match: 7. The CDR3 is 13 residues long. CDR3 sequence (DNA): TGTGCCAGTCAAGGGACAGGATACTACGAGCAGTACTTC. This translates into CASQGTGYYEQYF. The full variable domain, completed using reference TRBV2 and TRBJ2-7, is EPEVTQTPSHQVTQMGQEVILRCVPISNHLYFYWYRQILGQKVEFLVSFYNNEISEKSEIFDDQFSVERPDGSNFTLKIRSTKLEDSAMYFCASQGTGYYEQYFGPGTRLTVT.

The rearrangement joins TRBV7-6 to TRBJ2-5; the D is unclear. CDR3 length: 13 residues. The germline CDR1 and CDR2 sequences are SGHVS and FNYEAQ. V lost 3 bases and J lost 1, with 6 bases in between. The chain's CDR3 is CASSFILQETQYF. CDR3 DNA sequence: TGTGCCAGCAGCTTTATCCTCCAAGAGACCCAGTACTTC.

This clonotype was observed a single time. The CDR3 sequence: CASSLGTGIDEKLFF. The DNA for the CDR3 is TGTGCCAGCAGCTTAGGGACAGGGATAGATGAAAAACTGTTTTTT. V usage is TRBV7-6 and J usage is TRBJ1-4; TRBD1 aligns across 8 bases. The CDR3 runs to 15 residues. The junction had 4 bases not matched to a gene; V was cut back by 1 base and J by 6 bases. The V gene's germline CDR1 is SGHVS and CDR2 FNYEAQ.